The clone carrying this T cell receptor (beta chain) was picked up a small number of times. Its antigen is undetermined. Treatment here: 10-day PBMC culture with coronavirus spike peptide pools or control peptides (ViraFEST assay). The data belong to a study of vaccination and CD4 T cells after COVID-19. Study in general: Overlapping spike peptides from SARS-CoV-2, HCoV-NL63, HCoV-OC43 and HCoV-229E served to stimulate the cells.

Cultured CD4+ T cell DNA underwent sequencing with the Oncomine TCR Beta short-read assay. TCRdb reprocessed the PCR reads via MiXCR and lists one record per CDR3 protein. This sample has 20,000 or so distinct CDR3 sequences, with under 30% found just once. The clonotype comes from a human donor with COVID-19. The specimen was cultured CD4+ T cells from blood.

The CDR3 sequence: CASSGDRGRNTEAFF. In DNA form, the CDR3 reads TGTGCCAGCAGTGGGGACAGGGGCCGGAACACTGAAGCTTTCTTT. The chain has TRBV25-1 and TRBJ1-1, with 10 nucleotides matching TRBD1. The length of the CDR3 is 15 residues. The germline V gene encodes CDR1 MGHDK and CDR2 SYGVNS. V lost 4 bases, J lost 1 base, and 3 bases stayed unmatched.